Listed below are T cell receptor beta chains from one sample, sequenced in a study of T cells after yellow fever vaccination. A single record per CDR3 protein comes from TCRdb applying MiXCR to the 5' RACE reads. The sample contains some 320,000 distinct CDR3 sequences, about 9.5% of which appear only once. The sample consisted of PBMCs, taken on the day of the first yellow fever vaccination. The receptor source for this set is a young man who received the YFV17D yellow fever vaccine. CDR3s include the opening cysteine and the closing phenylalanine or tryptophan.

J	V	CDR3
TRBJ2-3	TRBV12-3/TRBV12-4	CASSLGGKDTDTQYF
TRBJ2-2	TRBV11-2	CASSSPRPLAGGPLNTGELFF
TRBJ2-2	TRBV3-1	CASSRTDPMDGELFF
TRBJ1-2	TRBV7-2	CASSSLSGTGVFYGYTF
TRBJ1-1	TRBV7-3	CASSLTSGQGGSTEAFF
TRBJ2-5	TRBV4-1	CASSKRLAGNFQETQYF
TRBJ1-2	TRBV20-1	CSASDSLYGYTF
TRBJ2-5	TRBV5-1	CASSTGQGIQETQYF
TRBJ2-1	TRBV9	CASSVGGSYNEQFF
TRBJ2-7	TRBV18	CASSPDLLKYEQYF
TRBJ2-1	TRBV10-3	CAISESGGTGPYNEQFF
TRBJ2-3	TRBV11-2	CASSKLGITQYF
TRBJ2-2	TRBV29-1	CSVEGSTGELFF
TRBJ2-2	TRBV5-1	CASRPTGNTGELFF
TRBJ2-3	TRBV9	CASSAEKPGARITDTQYF
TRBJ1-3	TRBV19	CASRTVTANSGNTIYF
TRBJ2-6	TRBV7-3	CASSPYGANVLTF
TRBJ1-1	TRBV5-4	CASSLMTGAMNTEAFF
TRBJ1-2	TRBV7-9	CASSLGTPFYGYTF
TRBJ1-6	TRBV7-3	CASSFEINSPLHF
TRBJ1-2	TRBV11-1	CASSSDRGQGEANYGYTF
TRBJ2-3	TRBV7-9	CASSRETDTQYF
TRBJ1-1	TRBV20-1	CSARGRTGNTEAFF
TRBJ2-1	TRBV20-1	CSASELAGGRYEQFF
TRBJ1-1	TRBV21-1	CASREQPWAFF
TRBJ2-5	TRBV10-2	CASSGATETQYF
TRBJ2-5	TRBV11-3	CASSAHRGQETQYF
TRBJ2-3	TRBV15	CATSRGTGERTDTQYF
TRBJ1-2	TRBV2	CASSRTGIKDGYTF
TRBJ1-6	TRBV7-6	CASSLSAPLRGPVISPLHF
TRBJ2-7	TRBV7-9	CASSSTTGVFGYEQYF
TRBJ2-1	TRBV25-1	CASSEEGFGYNEQFF
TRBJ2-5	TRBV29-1	CSTRTQGTQYF
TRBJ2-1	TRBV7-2	CASSQERGGFYNEQFF
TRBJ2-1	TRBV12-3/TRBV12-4	CASSLQVGGGALAYNEQFF
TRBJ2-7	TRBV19	CASRRTGGGEQYF
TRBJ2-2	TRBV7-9	CASSFFLGGGNTGELFF
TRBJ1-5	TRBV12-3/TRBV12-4	CASSLTRGRDQPQHF
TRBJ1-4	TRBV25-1	CASSDMGQRNEKLFF
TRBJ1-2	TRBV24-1	CATSDLGLSYTF
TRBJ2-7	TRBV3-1	CASSAAGGDTYEQYF
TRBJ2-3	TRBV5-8	CAISAELTSTDTQYF
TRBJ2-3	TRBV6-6	CASRTGGADTQYF
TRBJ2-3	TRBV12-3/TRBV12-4	CASSFRGPSTDTQYF
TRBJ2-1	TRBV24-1	CATSERDEQFF
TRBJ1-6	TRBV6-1	CASSEAPVWSPLHF
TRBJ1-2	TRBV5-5	CASSLSSGGPRTGYTF
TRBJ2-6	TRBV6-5	CASSYSPGAGANVLTF
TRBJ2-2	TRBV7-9	CASSLPSGPLTGELFF
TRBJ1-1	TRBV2	CASTQSMNTEAFF
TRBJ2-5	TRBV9	CASSVGYILAGGFETQYF
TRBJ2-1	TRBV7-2	CASSLLLGGPYNEQFF
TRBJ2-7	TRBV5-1	CASSPSAGTAAYEQYF
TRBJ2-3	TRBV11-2	CASSQGPQVRTDTQYF